This is a list of T cell receptor beta chains from one sample in a study of blood T cell repertoires in COVID-19. TCRdb's copy holds only in-frame clones and misses some; the assay was immunoSEQ multiplex PCR. The table includes roughly 380,000 clones, roughly 86% detected once. The specimen was PBMCs or T cells enriched from blood (not recorded which). The receptor set was obtained from a man aged 25-45 years who had recovered from COVID-19. CDR3s include the opening cysteine and the closing phenylalanine or tryptophan. Fields, in order: J gene, clone size, D gene, V gene, CDR3 DNA, CDR3 protein. A D gene is named only where the DNA matches it firmly. The size of a clone is reported for some rows only, either as once, few or many, or as a class for expanded clones.

j_gene: TRBJ1-1
abundance: NA
d_gene: TRBD1
v_gene: TRBV5-6
CDR3nt: TGTGCCAGCACCTCTCGGGACAGATTGAACACTGAAGCTTTCTTT
CDR3aa: CASTSRDRLNTEAFF

j_gene: TRBJ2-1
abundance: NA
d_gene: TRBD2
v_gene: TRBV7-9
CDR3nt: TGTGCCAGCATCGAAGGACTAGCGGGGTACAATGAGCAGTTCTTC
CDR3aa: CASIEGLAGYNEQFF

j_gene: TRBJ1-1
abundance: once
d_gene: TRBD1
v_gene: TRBV6-6
CDR3nt: TGTGCCAGCCTGACAGGGTACACTGAAGCTTTCTTT
CDR3aa: CASLTGYTEAFF

j_gene: TRBJ2-7
abundance: NA
d_gene: NA
v_gene: TRBV7-8
CDR3nt: TGTGCCAGCAGCCGCGACAGGTACGAGCAGTACTTC
CDR3aa: CASSRDRYEQYF

j_gene: TRBJ1-6
abundance: once
d_gene: NA
v_gene: TRBV2
CDR3nt: TGTGCCAGCAGTGAAGAGCTATATTCACTCCTCCACTTT
CDR3aa: CASSEELYSLLHF

j_gene: TRBJ2-7
abundance: NA
d_gene: TRBD2
v_gene: TRBV12-3/TRBV12-4
CDR3nt: TGTGCCAGCAGTTCGGGACTACGCGACGAGCAGTACTTC
CDR3aa: CASSSGLRDEQYF

j_gene: TRBJ1-4
abundance: once
d_gene: NA
v_gene: TRBV21-1
CDR3nt: TGTGCCAGCAGCAAATCCCCACAGCGGGGGGGAAAACTGTTTTTT
CDR3aa: CASSKSPQRGGKLFF

j_gene: TRBJ1-1
abundance: NA
d_gene: NA
v_gene: TRBV23-1
CDR3nt: TGCGCCAGCAGTCCTTCGCGAAGCAAGAACACTGAAGCTTTCTTT
CDR3aa: CASSPSRSKNTEAFF

j_gene: TRBJ1-2
abundance: NA
d_gene: NA
v_gene: TRBV12-3/TRBV12-4
CDR3nt: TGTGCCAGCAGTTTGGGACAAGCTCCTGGCTACACCTTC
CDR3aa: CASSLGQAPGYTF

j_gene: TRBJ2-2
abundance: NA
d_gene: TRBD2
v_gene: TRBV6-4
CDR3nt: TGTGCCAGCAAGACTAGCGGGGGGTCTACCGGGGAGCTGTTTTTT
CDR3aa: CASKTSGGSTGELFF

j_gene: TRBJ2-7
abundance: NA
d_gene: TRBD1
v_gene: TRBV18
CDR3nt: TGTGCCAGCTCACCGACAGGGGGTGGCGAGCAGTACTTC
CDR3aa: CASSPTGGGEQYF

j_gene: TRBJ1-5
abundance: NA
d_gene: NA
v_gene: TRBV6-6
CDR3nt: TGTGCCAGCAGTTACTCGAGAGGAGGACGGGATCATTTT
CDR3aa: CASSYSRGGRDHF

j_gene: TRBJ1-6
abundance: NA
d_gene: NA
v_gene: TRBV7-9
CDR3nt: TGTGCCAGCAGCTCATCGGGGAGCTCCTATAATTCACCCCTCCACTTT
CDR3aa: CASSSSGSSYNSPLHF

j_gene: TRBJ2-5
abundance: NA
d_gene: TRBD1
v_gene: TRBV7-2
CDR3nt: TGTGCCAGCAGCTTGGACAGGGGGGGAGAGACCCAGTACTTC
CDR3aa: CASSLDRGGETQYF

j_gene: TRBJ2-7
abundance: NA
d_gene: NA
v_gene: TRBV18
CDR3nt: TGTGCCAGCTCACCACGGCAGTACGAGCAGTACTTC
CDR3aa: CASSPRQYEQYF

j_gene: TRBJ1-4
abundance: NA
d_gene: TRBD1
v_gene: TRBV6-2/TRBV6-3
CDR3nt: TGTGCCAGCAGACCTTCAGGGGGTAATGAAAAACTGTTTTTT
CDR3aa: CASRPSGGNEKLFF

j_gene: TRBJ1-1
abundance: NA
d_gene: NA
v_gene: TRBV15
CDR3nt: TGTGCCACCAGCAGACCCGAAACCGGGGGGGAGGAAGCTTTCTTT
CDR3aa: CATSRPETGGEEAFF

j_gene: TRBJ2-1
abundance: NA
d_gene: TRBD1
v_gene: TRBV7-8
CDR3nt: TGTGCCAGCAGCTTAAACGACAGGGGAATGAAGGATGAGCAGTTCTTC
CDR3aa: CASSLNDRGMKDEQFF

j_gene: TRBJ1-2
abundance: once
d_gene: NA
v_gene: TRBV6-7
CDR3nt: TGTGCCAGCAGTTACGGGCAGGGTACTGGCTACACCTTC
CDR3aa: CASSYGQGTGYTF

j_gene: TRBJ1-6
abundance: NA
d_gene: NA
v_gene: TRBV12-5
CDR3nt: TGTGCTAGTGGTTCCTTATTGAGGCTCCACTTT
CDR3aa: CASGSLLRLHF

j_gene: TRBJ1-6
abundance: NA
d_gene: TRBD1
v_gene: TRBV4-1
CDR3nt: TGCGCCAGCAGCCGAGCGGACAGGGTAGATAATTCACCCCTCCACTTT
CDR3aa: CASSRADRVDNSPLHF

j_gene: TRBJ1-4
abundance: NA
d_gene: TRBD1
v_gene: TRBV7-6
CDR3nt: TGTGCCAGCAGCTTAGGGGCAGGGGGCGTAGAAAAACTGTTTTTT
CDR3aa: CASSLGAGGVEKLFF

j_gene: TRBJ2-7
abundance: NA
d_gene: NA
v_gene: TRBV7-2
CDR3nt: TGTGCCAGCTCACGCAGCGGGCTAGTCGTAGACGAGCAGTACTTC
CDR3aa: CASSRSGLVVDEQYF

j_gene: TRBJ1-2
abundance: NA
d_gene: NA
v_gene: TRBV6-5
CDR3nt: TGTGCCAGCAGTTCCGGGGACATCTATGGCTACACCTTC
CDR3aa: CASSSGDIYGYTF

j_gene: TRBJ1-2
abundance: NA
d_gene: NA
v_gene: TRBV6-5
CDR3nt: TGTGCCAGCAATACAGGGAATAGCTATGGCTACACCTTC
CDR3aa: CASNTGNSYGYTF

j_gene: TRBJ2-2
abundance: NA
d_gene: TRBD1
v_gene: TRBV19
CDR3nt: TGTGCCAGTAGTACACCGGGACAGGGCTTCACCGGGGAGCTGTTTTTT
CDR3aa: CASSTPGQGFTGELFF

j_gene: TRBJ2-2
abundance: NA
d_gene: NA
v_gene: TRBV2
CDR3nt: TGTGCCGTCTCCTCCGGGCAGGGGACCACCGGGGAGCTGTTTTTT
CDR3aa: CAVSSGQGTTGELFF

j_gene: TRBJ1-2
abundance: few
d_gene: TRBD1
v_gene: TRBV5-5
CDR3nt: TGTGCCAGCAGCTACGCCGGGACAGCAAACTATGGCTACACCTTC
CDR3aa: CASSYAGTANYGYTF

j_gene: TRBJ1-2
abundance: NA
d_gene: NA
v_gene: TRBV19
CDR3nt: TGTGCCAGTAGTCCGGGAAACTATGGCTACACCTTC
CDR3aa: CASSPGNYGYTF

j_gene: TRBJ1-2
abundance: NA
d_gene: TRBD1
v_gene: TRBV6-5
CDR3nt: TGTGCCAGCAGTTACCGGACAGGGGGATATGGCTACACCTTC
CDR3aa: CASSYRTGGYGYTF

j_gene: TRBJ1-3
abundance: NA
d_gene: NA
v_gene: TRBV13
CDR3nt: TGTGCCAGCAGCCAGGGTTGGGGCGACGGAAACACCATATATTTT
CDR3aa: CASSQGWGDGNTIYF

j_gene: TRBJ1-6
abundance: NA
d_gene: NA
v_gene: TRBV5-1
CDR3nt: TGCGCCAGCAGCGCGCAGGATAATTCACCCCTCCACTTT
CDR3aa: CASSAQDNSPLHF

j_gene: TRBJ1-1
abundance: NA
d_gene: NA
v_gene: TRBV10-1
CDR3nt: TGCGCCAGCAGTGACTCGGACACTGAAGCTTTCTTT
CDR3aa: CASSDSDTEAFF

j_gene: TRBJ2-7
abundance: NA
d_gene: TRBD1
v_gene: TRBV19
CDR3nt: TGTGCCAGTGCGGGACAGGGGTACGCAGCCGAGCAGTACTTC
CDR3aa: CASAGQGYAAEQYF

j_gene: TRBJ2-2
abundance: NA
d_gene: TRBD2
v_gene: TRBV3-1/TRBV3-2
CDR3nt: TGTGCCAGCAGCCAAGCCGGGGGGGCAAGGGAGCTGTTTTTT
CDR3aa: CASSQAGGARELFF

j_gene: TRBJ2-5
abundance: NA
d_gene: TRBD2
v_gene: TRBV11-3
CDR3nt: TGTGCCAGCAAGGGACTAGCGGGGACTTTCCAAGAGACCCAGTACTTC
CDR3aa: CASKGLAGTFQETQYF

j_gene: TRBJ1-4
abundance: NA
d_gene: NA
v_gene: TRBV5-6
CDR3nt: TGTGCCAGCAGCTTGGCTCAGGGGACTAATGAAAAACTGTTTTTT
CDR3aa: CASSLAQGTNEKLFF

j_gene: TRBJ1-5
abundance: NA
d_gene: TRBD1
v_gene: TRBV13
CDR3nt: TGTGCCAGCAGCTCCCGACAGGGAGATCAGCCCCAGCATTTT
CDR3aa: CASSSRQGDQPQHF

j_gene: TRBJ1-6
abundance: few
d_gene: NA
v_gene: TRBV14
CDR3nt: TGTGCCAGCAGCCAAGACATCCCAAATTCACCCCTCCACTTT
CDR3aa: CASSQDIPNSPLHF

j_gene: TRBJ1-6
abundance: NA
d_gene: TRBD1
v_gene: TRBV6-5
CDR3nt: TGTGCCAGCAGTCGGGACAGGGATAATTCACCCCTCCACTTT
CDR3aa: CASSRDRDNSPLHF

j_gene: TRBJ2-5
abundance: NA
d_gene: TRBD2
v_gene: TRBV9
CDR3nt: TGTGCCAGCAGCTCCGCCCCGCTAGCGGGAGAGACCCAGTACTTC
CDR3aa: CASSSAPLAGETQYF

j_gene: TRBJ1-2
abundance: NA
d_gene: TRBD1
v_gene: TRBV5-6
CDR3nt: TGTGCCAGCAGCTTGGGGACAGGCGATGGCTACACCTTC
CDR3aa: CASSLGTGDGYTF

j_gene: TRBJ2-3
abundance: NA
d_gene: TRBD2
v_gene: TRBV7-2
CDR3nt: TGTGCCAGCAGAAAACCGGGACTAGAGACAGATACGCAGTATTTT
CDR3aa: CASRKPGLETDTQYF

j_gene: TRBJ2-7
abundance: NA
d_gene: NA
v_gene: TRBV3-1/TRBV3-2
CDR3nt: TGTGCCAGCAGCCAAGATTGGGCAGAAGAGCAGTACTTC
CDR3aa: CASSQDWAEEQYF

j_gene: TRBJ1-2
abundance: NA
d_gene: TRBD1
v_gene: TRBV9
CDR3nt: TGTGCCAGCAGCGTAGGGACAGGGAACTATGGCTACACCTTC
CDR3aa: CASSVGTGNYGYTF

j_gene: TRBJ1-1
abundance: once
d_gene: NA
v_gene: TRBV30
CDR3nt: TGTGCCTGGACTAGGGGCCCGAACACTGAAGCTTTCTTT
CDR3aa: CAWTRGPNTEAFF

j_gene: TRBJ1-6
abundance: NA
d_gene: TRBD1
v_gene: TRBV2
CDR3nt: TGTGCCAGCAGCTCGGGACAGGGGGGTTCACCCCTCCACTTT
CDR3aa: CASSSGQGGSPLHF

j_gene: TRBJ1-6
abundance: NA
d_gene: TRBD1
v_gene: TRBV19
CDR3nt: TGTGCCAGTAGTATCTCCCGGGACAGTAATTCACCCCTCCACTTT
CDR3aa: CASSISRDSNSPLHF

j_gene: TRBJ1-2
abundance: NA
d_gene: NA
v_gene: TRBV5-8
CDR3nt: TGTGCCAGCAGCTTGGTGCCGGGAGGCTATGGCTACACCTTC
CDR3aa: CASSLVPGGYGYTF

j_gene: TRBJ2-5
abundance: NA
d_gene: NA
v_gene: TRBV6-5
CDR3nt: TGTGCCAGCACCAAGGCAGGCACGGAGACCCAGTACTTC
CDR3aa: CASTKAGTETQYF

j_gene: TRBJ1-5
abundance: NA
d_gene: NA
v_gene: TRBV6-2/TRBV6-3
CDR3nt: TGTGCCAGCAGTTACAGGGGTGAGAATCAGCCCCAGCATTTT
CDR3aa: CASSYRGENQPQHF

j_gene: TRBJ2-2
abundance: NA
d_gene: NA
v_gene: TRBV19
CDR3nt: TGTGCCAGTAGTCCAAACTTCTCCGGGGAGCTGTTTTTT
CDR3aa: CASSPNFSGELFF

j_gene: TRBJ2-1
abundance: NA
d_gene: TRBD1
v_gene: TRBV18
CDR3nt: TGTGCCAGCTCACCACAGGGGGCAGGTATGCATGAGCAGTTCTTC
CDR3aa: CASSPQGAGMHEQFF

j_gene: TRBJ2-3
abundance: many
d_gene: TRBD2
v_gene: TRBV27
CDR3nt: TGTGCCAGCAGAAACGGAGGTAGCGGGCGCACAGATACGCAGTATTTT
CDR3aa: CASRNGGSGRTDTQYF

j_gene: TRBJ1-1
abundance: NA
d_gene: TRBD1
v_gene: TRBV4-3
CDR3nt: TGCGCCAGCAGCCAGATTACAGGGGACACTGAAGCTTTCTTT
CDR3aa: CASSQITGDTEAFF